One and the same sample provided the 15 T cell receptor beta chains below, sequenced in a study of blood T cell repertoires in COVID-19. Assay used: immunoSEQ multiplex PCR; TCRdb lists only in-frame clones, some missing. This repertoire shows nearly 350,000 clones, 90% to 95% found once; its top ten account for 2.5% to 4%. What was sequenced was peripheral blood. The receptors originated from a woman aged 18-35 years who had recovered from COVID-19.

CDR3 sequence: CASSFVQGSGANVLTF. In DNA, the CDR3 is TGTGCCAGCAGTTTTGTTCAGGGGTCTGGGGCCAACGTCCTGACTTTC. The rearrangement joins TRBV6-2 or TRBV6-3 to TRBJ2-6, with D maybe TRBD1 (6 bases). The CDR3 is made up of 16 amino acids. Per the germline V gene, CDR1 is MNHEY and CDR2 is SVGEGT. V gave up 4 bases and J gave up 1 base, with 11 bases separating them.

The CDR3 bases are TGCGCCAGCAGCTTGGAGTGGGGACAAGCTCCGAACACTGAAGCTTTCTTT. Its protein product is CASSLEWGQAPNTEAFF. V gene TRBV5-1 combines with J gene TRBJ1-1, with TRBD1 as a possible D gene (6 bases). Per the germline V gene, CDR1 is SGHRS and CDR2 is YFSETQ. CDR3 length: 17 residues. Trimming took off 0 bases at V and 1 base at J, with 16 bases between the two ends.

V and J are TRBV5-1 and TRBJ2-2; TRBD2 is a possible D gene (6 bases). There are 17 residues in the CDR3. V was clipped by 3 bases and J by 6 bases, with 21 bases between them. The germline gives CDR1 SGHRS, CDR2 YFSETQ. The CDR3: CASSWEVSGIEPGELFF. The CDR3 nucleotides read TGCGCCAGCAGCTGGGAGGTTTCAGGGATTGAGCCCGGGGAGCTGTTTTTT. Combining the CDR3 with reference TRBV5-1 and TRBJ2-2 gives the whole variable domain KAGVTQTPRYLIKTRGQQVTLSCSPISGHRSVSWYQQTPGQGLQFLFEYFSETQRNKGNFPGRFSGRQFSNSRSEMNVSTLELGDSALYLCASSWEVSGIEPGELFFGEGSRLTVL.

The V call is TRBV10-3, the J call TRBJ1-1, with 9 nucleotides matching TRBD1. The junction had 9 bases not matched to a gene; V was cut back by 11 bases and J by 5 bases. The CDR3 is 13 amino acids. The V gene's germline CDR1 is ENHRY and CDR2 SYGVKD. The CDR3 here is CAARTGGQTEAFF. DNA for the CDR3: TGTGCCGCTAGAACAGGGGGCCAGACTGAAGCTTTCTTT.

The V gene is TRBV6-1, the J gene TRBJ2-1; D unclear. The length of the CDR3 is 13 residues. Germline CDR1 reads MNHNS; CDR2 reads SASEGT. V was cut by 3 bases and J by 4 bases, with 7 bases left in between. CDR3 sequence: CASSESTYNEQFF. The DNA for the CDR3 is TGTGCCAGCAGTGAGTCTACGTACAATGAGCAGTTCTTC.

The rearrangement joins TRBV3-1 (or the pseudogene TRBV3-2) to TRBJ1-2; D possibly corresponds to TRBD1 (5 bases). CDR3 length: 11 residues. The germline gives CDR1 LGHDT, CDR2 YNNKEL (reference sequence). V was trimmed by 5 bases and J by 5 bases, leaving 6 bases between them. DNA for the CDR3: TGTGCCAGCAGCAAGGGGTATGGCTACACCTTC. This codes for CASSKGYGYTF.

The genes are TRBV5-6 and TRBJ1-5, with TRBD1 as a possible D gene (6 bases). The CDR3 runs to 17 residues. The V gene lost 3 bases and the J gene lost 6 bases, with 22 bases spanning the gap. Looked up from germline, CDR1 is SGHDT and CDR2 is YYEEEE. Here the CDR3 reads CASSSRGAGVGSQPQHF. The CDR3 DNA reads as TGTGCCAGCAGCTCCCGAGGGGCAGGGGTTGGGAGTCAGCCCCAGCATTTT.

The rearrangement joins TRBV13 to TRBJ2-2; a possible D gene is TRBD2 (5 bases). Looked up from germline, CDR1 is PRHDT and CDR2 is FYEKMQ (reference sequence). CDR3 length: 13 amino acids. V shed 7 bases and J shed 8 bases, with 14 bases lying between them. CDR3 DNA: TGTGCCAGCACCCTTAGAGGGAGTGGGGAGCTGTTTTTT. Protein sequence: CASTLRGSGELFF.

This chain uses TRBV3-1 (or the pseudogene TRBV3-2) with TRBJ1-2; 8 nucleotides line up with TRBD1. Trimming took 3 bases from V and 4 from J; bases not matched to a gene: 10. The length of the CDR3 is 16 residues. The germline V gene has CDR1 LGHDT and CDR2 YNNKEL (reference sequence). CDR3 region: CASSHPGDRPGYGYTF. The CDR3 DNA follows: TGTGCCAGCAGCCACCCGGGGGACAGGCCGGGCTATGGCTACACCTTC.

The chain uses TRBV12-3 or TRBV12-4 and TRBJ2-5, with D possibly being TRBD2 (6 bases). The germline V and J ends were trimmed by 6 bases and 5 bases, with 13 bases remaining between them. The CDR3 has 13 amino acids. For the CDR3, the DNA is TGTGCCAGCAGCCGCGGGACCCTCGAGACCCAGTACTTC. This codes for CASSRGTLETQYF.

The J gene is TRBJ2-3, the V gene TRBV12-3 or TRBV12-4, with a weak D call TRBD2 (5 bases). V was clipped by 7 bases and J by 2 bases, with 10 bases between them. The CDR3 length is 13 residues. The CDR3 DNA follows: TGTGCCAGCAATCGACTAACCACAGATACGCAGTATTTT. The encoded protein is CASNRLTTDTQYF.

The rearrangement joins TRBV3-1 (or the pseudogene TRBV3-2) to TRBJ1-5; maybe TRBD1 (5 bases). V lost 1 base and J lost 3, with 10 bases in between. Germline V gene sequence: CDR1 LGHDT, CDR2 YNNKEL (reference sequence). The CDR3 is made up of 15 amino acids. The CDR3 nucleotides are TGTGCCAGCAGCCAAGGGACACTAATCAATCAGCCCCAGCATTTT. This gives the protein CASSQGTLINQPQHF.

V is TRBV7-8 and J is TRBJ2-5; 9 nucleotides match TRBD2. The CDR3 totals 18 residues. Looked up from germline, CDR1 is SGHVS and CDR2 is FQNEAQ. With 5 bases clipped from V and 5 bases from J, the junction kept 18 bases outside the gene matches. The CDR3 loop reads CASSRYYPGVAGAETQYF. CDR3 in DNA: TGTGCCAGCAGCCGATATTATCCTGGGGTAGCGGGAGCGGAGACCCAGTACTTC.

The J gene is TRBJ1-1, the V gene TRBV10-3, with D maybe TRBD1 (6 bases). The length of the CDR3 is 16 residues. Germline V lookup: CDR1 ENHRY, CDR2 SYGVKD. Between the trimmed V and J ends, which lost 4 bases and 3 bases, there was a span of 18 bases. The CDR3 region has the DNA TGTGCCATCAGTGCGACAGGATCCTCGGTGGACACTGAAGCTTTCTTT. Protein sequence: CAISATGSSVDTEAFF.

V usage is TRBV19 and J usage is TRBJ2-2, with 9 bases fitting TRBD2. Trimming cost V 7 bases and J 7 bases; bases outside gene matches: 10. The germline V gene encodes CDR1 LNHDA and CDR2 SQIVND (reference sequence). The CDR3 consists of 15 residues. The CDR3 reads CASIRASGKSGELFF. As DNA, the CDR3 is TGTGCCAGTATAAGGGCTAGCGGGAAGAGCGGGGAGCTGTTTTTT.